These T cell receptor beta chains were read from a single sample in a study of blood T cells in healthy people across ages. TCRdb passed the 5' RACE reads through MiXCR, listing each CDR3 protein once. The sample has approximately 670,000 distinct CDR3 sequences, 40% to 45% seen once; the top ten hold about 32%. Sample: blood. These receptors were obtained from a man older than 75 in good health. Both conserved end residues are part of each CDR3. A D gene is named only where the DNA matches it firmly. Not all rows give a size; the values are once, few, many and, for expanded clones, a class.

j_call d_call cdr3_length clone_size v_call cdr3_nt cdr3_aa
TRBJ2-3 . 14 . TRBV2 TGTGCCAGCAAGAAAGCGGGTAGAACAGATACGCAGTATTTT CASKKAGRTDTQYF
TRBJ1-6 . 15 few TRBV7-6 TGTGCCAGCAGCTTGCTAGAGCTTTATAATTCACCCCTCCACTTT CASSLLELYNSPLHF
TRBJ1-5 TRBD1 14 . TRBV30 TGTGCCTGGAGTGTTTCGACAGGGAACACGCCCCAGCATTTT CAWSVSTGNTPQHF
TRBJ1-3 TRBD1 15 . TRBV4-1 TGCGCCAGCAGCTGGGACAGGGGCTCTGGAAACACCATATATTTT CASSWDRGSGNTIYF
TRBJ1-1 . 20 . TRBV6-2/TRBV6-3 TGTGCCAGCAGTTACGCCTCCCGGGGCTTAGTCTTGTACTTTAACACTGAAGCTTTCTTT CASSYASRGLVLYFNTEAFF
TRBJ2-1 TRBD1 15 few TRBV3-1 TGTGCCAGCAGCCCAGAGGACAGGGTTAAGTATGAGCAGTTCTTC CASSPEDRVKYEQFF
TRBJ2-1 TRBD2 17 once TRBV20-1 TGCAGTGCTCCCCCACTAGCGGGAGGGCTCTCGGATAGTGAGCAGTTCTTC CSAPPLAGGLSDSEQFF
TRBJ2-3 . 15 few TRBV10-3 TGTGCCATCAGGACGGATGGACCTAGCACAGATACGCAGTATTTT CAIRTDGPSTDTQYF
TRBJ2-5 TRBD2 14 . TRBV20-1 TGCAGTGCTAGAGATCACCTAGCGGGGTACGGGCAGTACTTC CSARDHLAGYGQYF
TRBJ1-5 TRBD1 18 . TRBV7-8 TGTGCCAGCAGCTTAGGCCCCCCTGTCAGGGGGCAGGGTCAGCCCCAGCATTTT CASSLGPPVRGQGQPQHF
TRBJ2-5 . 13 . TRBV2 TGTGCCAGCAGATCGGGCGCCCCGGATGAGCAGTACTTC CASRSGAPDEQYF
TRBJ2-7 TRBD2 16 . TRBV6-2/TRBV6-3 TGTGCCAGCAGTTACTCACTAGTCGGGAGGTCCCATGAGCAGTACTTC CASSYSLVGRSHEQYF
TRBJ1-5 . 15 . TRBV18 TGTGCCAGCTCATCCGGACAGCATAGCAATCAGCCCCAGCATTTT CASSSGQHSNQPQHF
TRBJ2-2 . 15 few TRBV11-2 TGTGCCAGCATCCGAAGATCCGGGAACACCGGGGAGCTGTTTTTT CASIRRSGNTGELFF
TRBJ1-1 . 17 . TRBV12-3/TRBV12-4 TGTGCCAGCACCCTCCTATACGGCGGGGGCAAGAACACTGAAGCTTTCTTT CASTLLYGGGKNTEAFF
TRBJ2-7 . 14 . TRBV7-9 TGTGCCAGCAGCTTGGAGAGCTATTCCTACGAGCAGTACTTC CASSLESYSYEQYF
TRBJ1-6 TRBD1 15 . TRBV7-2 TGTGCCAGCAGCTTACAGACAGGGGTGGGTTCACCCCTCCACTTT CASSLQTGVGSPLHF
TRBJ2-3 TRBD1 14 few TRBV6-5 TGTGCCAGCAGGCACAGGGGTAGGACAGATACGCAGTATTTT CASRHRGRTDTQYF
TRBJ2-3 . 16 few TRBV7-9 TGTGCCAGCAGCTTAGGAGGCCAGCATTACACAGATACGCAGTATTTT CASSLGGQHYTDTQYF
TRBJ2-5 . 14 . TRBV20-1 TGCAGTGCTAGTCGGGGGGCCACATTGAATGAGCAGTACTTC CSASRGATLNEQYF
TRBJ2-3 . 13 . TRBV11-2 TGTGCCAGCAGCGTAGGCTGGGCAGATACGCAGTATTTT CASSVGWADTQYF
TRBJ2-7 . 16 few TRBV4-2 TGTGCCAGCAGCCATAGTGGACCACATTCGGCCTACGAGCAGTACTTC CASSHSGPHSAYEQYF
TRBJ1-2 TRBD1 16 . TRBV7-8 TGTGCCTGCAGCTTAGAAGGACAGGGGGCGGGCTATGGCTACACCTTC CACSLEGQGAGYGYTF
TRBJ2-4 . 12 many TRBV29-1 TGCAGCGTTGAAGGTCAGAAAAACATTCAGTACTTC CSVEGQKNIQYF
TRBJ1-1 . 13 . TRBV6-6 TGTGCCAGCAGTCTGGGGAGGGAGACTGAAGCTTTCTTT CASSLGRETEAFF
TRBJ2-2 . 14 once TRBV6-2/TRBV6-3 TGTGCCAGCAGTGAACGACAGACCACCGGGGAGCTGTTTTTT CASSERQTTGELFF
TRBJ1-2 . 12 few TRBV20-1 TGCAGTGCTTCAGAAGGGACCTATGGCTACACCTTC CSASEGTYGYTF
TRBJ2-1 . 13 few TRBV12-3/TRBV12-4 TGTGCCAGCGGCGGACAAGCACACAATGAGCAGTTCTTC CASGGQAHNEQFF
TRBJ2-7 TRBD2 14 once TRBV9 TGTACCAGCAGCGTGGGACTAGACAACAATGAGCAGTACTTC CTSSVGLDNNEQYF
TRBJ2-2 . 14 . TRBV6-6 TGTGCCAGCATGGTGGCAGGGAACACCGGGGAGCTGTTTTTT CASMVAGNTGELFF
TRBJ2-5 . 16 once TRBV7-2 TGTGCCAGCAGCTTAATGGGGGCGGCACTAGGAGGGACCCAGTACTTC CASSLMGAALGGTQYF
TRBJ2-5 . 14 . TRBV14 TGTGCCAGCAGCACCACTAGGGTTGCAGAGACCCAGTACTTC CASSTTRVAETQYF
TRBJ2-3 . 13 . TRBV7-2 TGTGCCAGCACTGGCAGGGTCACAGATACGCAGTATTTT CASTGRVTDTQYF
TRBJ2-1 TRBD2 16 . TRBV5-1 TGCGCCAGCTCTGGACGGATAGCGGGAAGGTACAGTGAGCAGTTCTTC CASSGRIAGRYSEQFF
TRBJ2-2 TRBD2 18 few TRBV6-2/TRBV6-3 TGTGCCAGCAGACCACCGGGACTAGCGGGGCCAAGGGGCGGGGAGCTGTTTTTT CASRPPGLAGPRGGELFF
TRBJ2-5 . 14 many TRBV7-2 TGTGCCAGCAGCCAAGGGGGGGCTCAAGAGACCCAGTACTTC CASSQGGAQETQYF